The clone carrying this T cell receptor beta chain appeared a single time. The record originates from a study of blood T cell repertoires in COVID-19. The protocol was immunoSEQ multiplex PCR, while the TCRdb copy is restricted to in-frame clones and leaves out a portion. The sample has 180,000 or so clones, approximately 87% seen once; the top ten hold approximately 4%. The material sequenced was peripheral blood. This receptor was identified in a man younger than 35 with active or convalescent COVID-19.

For the CDR3, the DNA is TGTGCCAGCAGTTTAGTGGGGAGCGTACTGGGTGAAGCTTTCTTT. Amino acids: CASSLVGSVLGEAFF. The rearrangement joins TRBV27 to TRBJ1-1; no clear D gene. The ends were cut back, 2 bases at V and 7 bases at J, with 17 bases in the middle. Germline V gene lookup returns CDR1 MNHEY and CDR2 SMNVEV (reference sequence). This CDR3 comprises 15 residues.